A single sample gave rise to the 27 T cell receptor beta chains below, sequenced in a study of cytomegalovirus exposure and HLA in healthy donors. 60 Vbeta and 13 Jbeta primers were used in PCR. Profiled with immunoSEQ multiplex PCR; TCRdb holds only in-frame clones, not every one. This sample carries about 150,000 clones, around 70% of them seen once, and the ten largest clones take about 2%. Source material: PBMCs. The receptor source for this set is a woman aged 55-70 years in good health and CMV-seropositive.

The V and J genes are TRBV7-2 and TRBJ1-5; maybe TRBD1 (5 bases). The ends were cut back, 2 bases at V and 7 bases at J, with 12 bases in the middle. Germline CDR1 SGHTA, CDR2 FQGNSA. This CDR3 has 14 amino acids. CDR3 loop: CASSLSSGVQPQHF. The DNA for the CDR3 is TGTGCCAGCAGCTTAAGTTCGGGGGTCCAGCCCCAGCATTTT.

The chain has TRBV14 and TRBJ2-6, with 8 bases lining up with TRBD1. Trimming cost V 5 bases and J 0 bases; bases outside gene matches: 12. CDR3 size: 19 residues. Per germline, CDR1 SGHDN and CDR2 FVKESK. The CDR3 loop is CASSIRQGAPISGANVLTF. The CDR3 DNA reads as TGTGCCAGCAGCATTAGGCAGGGGGCACCCATCTCTGGGGCCAACGTCCTGACTTTC. Looking up the rest from reference TRBV14 and TRBJ2-6 gives the full variable domain: EAGVTQFPSHSVIEKGQTVTLRCDPISGHDNLYWYRRVMGKEIKFLLHFVKESKQDESGMPNNRFLAERTGGTYSTLKVQPAELEDSGVYFCASSIRQGAPISGANVLTFGAGSRLTVL.

The V gene is TRBV7-9, the J gene TRBJ2-7; D may be TRBD2 (5 bases). V was trimmed by 1 base and J by 5 bases, leaving 12 bases between them. Germline V gives CDR1 SEHNR, CDR2 FQNEAQ (reference sequence). This CDR3 is built from 14 residues. CDR3 sequence (DNA): TGTGCCAGCAGCTTAGGGGGAGCCCAGGACGAGCAGTACTTC. Translating gives CASSLGGAQDEQYF.

This clone was detected a few times. The chain employs TRBV18 and TRBJ2-7; 7 bases agree with TRBD2. The CDR3 totals 15 residues. J gave up 5 bases and V 2 bases, and 9 bases lay outside the gene matches. Germline V gene lookup returns CDR1 KGHSH and CDR2 LQKENI. The DNA for the CDR3 is TGTGCCAGCTCACCAAGAGGGGAGGGCCGAAACGAGCAGTACTTC. This encodes CASSPRGEGRNEQYF.

V usage is TRBV30 and J usage is TRBJ2-7; no reliable D call. Trimming removed 0 bases at V and 3 bases at J, with 15 bases between. The germline V gene encodes CDR1 GTSNPN and CDR2 SVGIG (reference sequence). The CDR3 sequence is 15 residues long. CDR3 in DNA: TGTGCCTGGAGTGTACACTTACCAGGCCACTACGAGCAGTACTTC. Translation: CAWSVHLPGHYEQYF.

This chain connects TRBV19 to TRBJ2-7; D not certain. From germline, CDR1 is LNHDA and CDR2 SQIVND (reference sequence). The CDR3 has 13 amino acids. V lost 3 bases and J 0 bases, leaving 6 bases between the germline ends. This CDR3 is CASSIYPSYEQYF. CDR3 coding DNA: TGTGCCAGTAGTATCTACCCCTCCTACGAGCAGTACTTC.

The CDR3 reads CASSFGGGPSDTQYF. The CDR3 DNA follows: TGTGCCAGCAGCTTCGGGGGAGGGCCCTCGGATACGCAGTATTTT. This chain joins TRBV7-9 and TRBJ2-3; 7 bases agree with TRBD2. The CDR3 is 15 amino acids. V was clipped by 3 bases and J by 6 bases; unmatched bases: 9. Germline CDR1 SEHNR, CDR2 FQNEAQ (reference sequence).

This clone was counted a single time. The genes are TRBV4-2 and TRBJ1-1; 7 bases agree with TRBD1. The V segment lost 3 bases and the J segment 3 bases; nucleotides outside the gene matches: 7. CDR1 is LGHNA and CDR2 is YNFKEQ in the germline V gene. This CDR3 contains 15 residues. In DNA, the CDR3 is TGTGCCAGCAGCCATCACCGGGACAGAGACACTGAAGCTTTCTTT. Residues: CASSHHRDRDTEAFF.

V and J are TRBV27 and TRBJ1-1; TRBD1 is a possible D gene (5 bases). The V end lost 6 bases, the J end lost 11 bases, and 16 bases lay between the germline ends. The CDR3 totals 12 residues. CDR1 MNHEY and CDR2 SMNVEV come from the germline V gene (reference sequence). The CDR3 spells CASSQKGPGAFF. CDR3 in DNA: TGTGCCAGCAGCCAGAAGGGGCCTGGGGCTTTCTTT.

This clone has only a few counts. This chain connects TRBV27 to TRBJ2-1, with 7 bases that match TRBD2. V shed 5 bases and J 0 bases; nucleotides not matched to a gene: 10. This CDR3 has 17 residues. Germline CDR1 is MNHEY and CDR2 is SMNVEV (reference sequence). The CDR3 DNA is TGTGCCAGCAGTCCGGACCCTAGCGGTCCCTCCTACAATGAGCAGTTCTTC. This sequence encodes CASSPDPSGPSYNEQFF.

A word on this clone: The identical CDR3 is also encoded by other nucleotide sequences in the sample. The chain links TRBV5-6 to TRBJ2-5, with D perhaps matching TRBD1 or TRBD2 (5 bases each). Germline V gene lookup returns CDR1 SGHDT and CDR2 YYEEEE. Trimming shortened V by 8 bases and J by 4 bases, and 18 bases separated the two germline ends. The length of the CDR3 is 14 residues. The CDR3 nucleotides read TGTGCCAGTAGCGTGGACACGTCTCGAGAGACCCAGTACTTC. This codes for CASSVDTSRETQYF.

J is TRBJ2-2 and V is TRBV5-1; TRBD1 matches at 8 bases. This CDR3 region has 15 residues. Germline loops: CDR1 SGHRS, CDR2 YFSETQ. V lost 0 bases, J lost 7 bases, and 5 bases stayed unmatched. DNA for the CDR3: TGCGCCAGCAGCTTGGCGGCAGGGGGCCACGGGGAGCTGTTTTTT. Its translation: CASSLAAGGHGELFF.

Here the CDR3 reads CASSDGGLGEKLFF. CDR3 DNA: TGTGCCAGCAGTGACGGGGGGCTTGGGGAAAAACTGTTTTTT. The chain joins TRBV6-1 to TRBJ1-4, with D tentatively TRBD1 (6 bases). Deletions cut 3 bases from V and 8 bases from J, with 13 bases between. CDR3 size: 14 residues. Germline V gene lookup returns CDR1 MNHNS and CDR2 SASEGT.

The chain is built from TRBV5-6 and TRBJ2-5; TRBD2 might be the D (5 bases). V was shortened by 1 base and J by 5 bases, with 18 bases between the two germline ends. This CDR3 is 16 amino acids long. Germline-derived CDR1 and CDR2 are SGHDT and YYEEEE. The DNA of the CDR3 is TGTGCCAGCAGCTTGTTGATTCGGGATGTGGGGGAGACCCAGTACTTC. It yields the protein CASSLLIRDVGETQYF.

The chain is built from TRBV10-3 and TRBJ1-4, with D perhaps matching TRBD1 (6 bases). V was cut by 0 bases and J by 4 bases, with 12 bases left in between. This CDR3 comprises 16 residues. Looked up from germline, CDR1 is ENHRY and CDR2 is SYGVKD. CDR3 DNA: TGTGCCATCAGTGAGTCGGGGGCAGGCAATAATGAAAAACTGTTTTTT. Its translation: CAISESGAGNNEKLFF.

The V and J genes are TRBV6-1 and TRBJ2-7; maybe TRBD1 (6 bases). Germline CDR1 is MNHNS and CDR2 is SASEGT. This CDR3 contains 15 residues. Trimming stripped 2 bases from V and 6 bases from J, with 17 bases between. The CDR3 loop is CASSENAAGEGEQYF. The CDR3 DNA is TGTGCCAGCAGTGAAAATGCGGCAGGGGAAGGCGAGCAGTACTTC.

The V gene is TRBV6-6, the J gene TRBJ2-7; D is unresolved. CDR1 and CDR2 (germline): MNHNY, SVGAGI (reference sequence). The CDR3 is 12 amino acids. Deletions cut 6 bases from V and 1 base from J, with 7 bases between. CDR3 sequence: CASSLLSYEQYF. The CDR3 coding sequence is TGTGCCAGCAGCCTCCTATCCTACGAGCAGTACTTC.

The chain has TRBV15 and TRBJ1-5, with D maybe TRBD1 (6 bases). From germline, CDR1 is LNHNV and CDR2 YYDKDF (reference sequence). Trimming took 0 bases from V and 7 from J, leaving 13 bases between them. This CDR3 has 15 amino acids. CDR3 sequence: CATSRDRGGDQPQHF. Here the CDR3 DNA reads TGTGCCACCAGCAGAGATAGGGGGGGGGACCAGCCCCAGCATTTT.

This rearrangement joins TRBV6-4 to TRBJ2-5, with 9 bases aligning to TRBD1. J gave up 2 bases and V 6 bases, and 10 bases lay outside the gene matches. This CDR3 region has 16 residues. CDR1 and CDR2 (germline): MRHNA, SNTAGT. The CDR3 loop reads CASRQQQGAIQETQYF. The DNA for the CDR3 is TGTGCCAGCAGACAACAACAGGGGGCAATACAAGAGACCCAGTACTTC.

This clone was seen a handful of times. V usage is TRBV4-1 and J usage is TRBJ2-7; 9 nucleotides agree with TRBD2. Germline CDR1 reads MGHRA; CDR2 reads YSYEKL. V shed 0 bases, J shed 3 bases, and the junction held 9 bases outside the gene matches. The CDR3 has 17 amino acids. The CDR3 DNA reads as TGCGCCAGCAGCCAAGAAGTGCTGGCGGGAGGGAGCTACGAGCAGTACTTC. Encoded protein: CASSQEVLAGGSYEQYF.

The V and J genes are TRBV5-4 and TRBJ2-2; TRBD1 is a possible D gene (6 bases). The germline V and J ends were trimmed by 4 bases and 2 bases, with 15 bases remaining between them. Germline-derived CDR1 and CDR2 are SGHNT and YYREEE (reference sequence). The CDR3 runs 16 residues. The CDR3: CASSHLVGTNTGELFF. The CDR3 nucleotides read TGTGCCAGCAGCCACTTGGTGGGGACAAACACCGGGGAGCTGTTTTTT.

The genes are TRBV7-2 and TRBJ2-7; TRBD1 matches at 8 bases. Trimming took 3 bases from V and 7 from J; bases not matched to a gene: 5. CDR3 length equals 13 residues. The V gene's germline CDR1 is SGHTA and CDR2 FQGNSA. In nucleotides, the CDR3 is TGTGCCAGCAGCTTGGGACAGGTTGCAGAGCAGTACTTC. This encodes CASSLGQVAEQYF.

This clone was detected a few times. The chain joins TRBV2 to TRBJ2-1; 7 bases align to TRBD2. Per the germline V gene, CDR1 is SNHLY and CDR2 is FYNNEI. The CDR3 consists of 15 residues. Unmatched junction bases numbered 15, after V lost 8 bases and J lost 8 bases. CDR3 coding DNA: TGTGCCAGCGGGGGATGGCTAGCGGAGTGGGATGAGCAGTTCTTC. This encodes CASGGWLAEWDEQFF.

V gene TRBV28 combines with J gene TRBJ2-5, with a tentative D call TRBD1 (6 bases). Per the germline V gene, CDR1 is MDHEN and CDR2 is SYDVKM. The CDR3 contains 13 residues. V gave up 4 bases and J gave up 3 bases, with 9 bases separating them. The chain's CDR3 is CASSSPGEETQYF. The DNA for the CDR3 is TGTGCCAGCAGTTCACCAGGGGAAGAGACCCAGTACTTC.

CDR3 sequence (DNA): TGTGCCAGCAGCTTGGGACAGGGAAATATGAACACTGAAGCTTTCTTT. It translates to CASSLGQGNMNTEAFF. V is TRBV5-5 and J is TRBJ1-1, with 7 bases fitting TRBD1. The CDR3 runs 16 residues. With 0 bases clipped from V and 0 bases from J, the junction kept 5 bases outside the gene matches. Germline V gene data show CDR1 as SGHKS and CDR2 as YYEKEE (reference sequence). The entire variable domain, with the rest obtained from reference TRBV5-5 and TRBJ1-1, is as follows: DAGVTQSPTHLIKTRGQQVTLRCSPISGHKSVSWYQQVLGQGPQFIFQYYEKEERGRGNFPDRFSARQFPNYSSELNVNALLLGDSALYLCASSLGQGNMNTEAFFGQGTRLTVV.

The gene calls are TRBV5-1 and TRBJ1-2; D unresolved. Trimming shortened V by 0 bases and J by 2 bases, and 11 bases separated the two germline ends. CDR1 is SGHRS, CDR2 YFSETQ, per germline. The CDR3 has 15 amino acids. The CDR3 DNA reads TGCGCCAGCAGCTTGGACCCCGGTGAGAACTATGGCTACACCTTC. This encodes CASSLDPGENYGYTF.

To note about this clone: The same CDR3 arises from other DNA sequences in this sample as well. The rearrangement joins TRBV29-1 to TRBJ1-1, with 8 bases matching TRBD1. With 5 bases clipped from V and 0 bases from J, the junction kept 2 bases outside the gene matches. There are 13 residues in the CDR3. Germline V gives CDR1 SQVTM, CDR2 ANQGSEA. The CDR3 is CSVRTGLNTEAFF. The CDR3 coding sequence is TGCAGCGTTAGGACAGGGTTGAACACTGAAGCTTTCTTT. Full variable domain (rest looked up from reference TRBV29-1 and TRBJ1-1): SAVISQKPSRDICQRGTSLTIQCQVDSQVTMMFWYRQQPGQSLTLIATANQGSEATYESGFVIDKFPISRPNLTFSTLTVSNMSPEDSSIYLCSVRTGLNTEAFFGQGTRLTVV.